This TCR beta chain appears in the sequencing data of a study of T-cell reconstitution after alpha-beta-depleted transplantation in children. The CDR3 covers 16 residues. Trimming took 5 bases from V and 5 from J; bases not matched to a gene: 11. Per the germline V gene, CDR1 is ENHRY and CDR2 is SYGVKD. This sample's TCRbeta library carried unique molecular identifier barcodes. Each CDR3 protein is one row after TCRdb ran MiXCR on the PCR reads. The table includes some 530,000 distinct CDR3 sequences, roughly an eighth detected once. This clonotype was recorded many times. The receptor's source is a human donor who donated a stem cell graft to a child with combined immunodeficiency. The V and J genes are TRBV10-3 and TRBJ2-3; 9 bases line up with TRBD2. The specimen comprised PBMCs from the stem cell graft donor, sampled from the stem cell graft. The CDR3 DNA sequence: TGTGCCATCAGTTCTGACTTTAGCGGGGGAGGAGATACGCAGTATTTT. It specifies CAISSDFSGGGDTQYF.